The next 5 T cell receptor beta chains were all read from a single sample in a study of OX40 agonist ivuxolimab in advanced cancers. The repertoire was sequenced with immunoSEQ multiplex PCR; TCRdb's copy has only in-frame clones and lacks some. The table records 50,000 to 75,000 clones, 80% to 90% of them present only once. Sequencing used CD4+ or CD8+ T cells sorted from blood, obtained in a trial of the OX40 agonist ivuxolimab. The source of these receptors is an adult with an advanced solid tumor such as melanoma, head and neck, liver or kidney cancer.

This rearrangement joins TRBV5-4 to TRBJ2-5; TRBD1 aligns across 7 bases. Germline CDR1 and CDR2: SGHNT and YYREEE (reference sequence). This CDR3 region has 14 residues. V lost 0 bases, J lost 2 bases, and 1 base stayed unmatched. CDR3 coding DNA: TGTGCCAGCAGCTTGGGACAGGGTCAAGAGACCCAGTACTTC. Amino acids: CASSLGQGQETQYF.

V gene TRBV4-2 combines with J gene TRBJ2-7; D is possibly TRBD1 (6 bases). Germline lookup yields CDR1 LGHNA and CDR2 YNFKEQ. The germline V and J ends were trimmed by 3 bases and 6 bases, with 15 bases remaining between them. The CDR3 is 14 amino acids. The CDR3 sequence: CASSQTQGDGEQYF. The CDR3 DNA reads as TGTGCCAGCAGCCAGACACAGGGAGATGGCGAGCAGTACTTC.

The chain has TRBV5-1 and TRBJ2-1, with D hard to call. CDR3 length: 13 amino acids. Germline CDR1 SGHRS, CDR2 YFSETQ. The V and J ends lost 1 base and 6 bases respectively, with 8 bases between them. As DNA, the CDR3 is TGCGCCAGCAGCTTGTTTCCGACCAATGAGCAGTTCTTC. This sequence encodes CASSLFPTNEQFF.

This sequence joins TRBV27 and TRBJ2-1; 9 bases agree with TRBD1. J was trimmed by 7 bases and V by 8 bases; bases with no gene match: 15. Germline V lookup: CDR1 MNHEY, CDR2 SMNVEV (reference sequence). The CDR3 extends over 16 amino acids. CDR3 DNA: TGTGCCAGCTGGAGGGAAGGACAGGGGTCTTTAAATGAGCAGTTCTTC. It encodes CASWREGQGSLNEQFF.

The rearrangement links TRBV2 to TRBJ2-3, with 12 bases matching TRBD2. The germline gives CDR1 SNHLY, CDR2 FYNNEI. V dropped 7 bases and J dropped 4; count of bases not matched to a gene: 6. There are 15 residues in the CDR3. The CDR3 region has the DNA TGTGCCAGCACGGAACTAGCGGGAGGAGCAGATACGCAGTATTTT. Amino acid sequence: CASTELAGGADTQYF.